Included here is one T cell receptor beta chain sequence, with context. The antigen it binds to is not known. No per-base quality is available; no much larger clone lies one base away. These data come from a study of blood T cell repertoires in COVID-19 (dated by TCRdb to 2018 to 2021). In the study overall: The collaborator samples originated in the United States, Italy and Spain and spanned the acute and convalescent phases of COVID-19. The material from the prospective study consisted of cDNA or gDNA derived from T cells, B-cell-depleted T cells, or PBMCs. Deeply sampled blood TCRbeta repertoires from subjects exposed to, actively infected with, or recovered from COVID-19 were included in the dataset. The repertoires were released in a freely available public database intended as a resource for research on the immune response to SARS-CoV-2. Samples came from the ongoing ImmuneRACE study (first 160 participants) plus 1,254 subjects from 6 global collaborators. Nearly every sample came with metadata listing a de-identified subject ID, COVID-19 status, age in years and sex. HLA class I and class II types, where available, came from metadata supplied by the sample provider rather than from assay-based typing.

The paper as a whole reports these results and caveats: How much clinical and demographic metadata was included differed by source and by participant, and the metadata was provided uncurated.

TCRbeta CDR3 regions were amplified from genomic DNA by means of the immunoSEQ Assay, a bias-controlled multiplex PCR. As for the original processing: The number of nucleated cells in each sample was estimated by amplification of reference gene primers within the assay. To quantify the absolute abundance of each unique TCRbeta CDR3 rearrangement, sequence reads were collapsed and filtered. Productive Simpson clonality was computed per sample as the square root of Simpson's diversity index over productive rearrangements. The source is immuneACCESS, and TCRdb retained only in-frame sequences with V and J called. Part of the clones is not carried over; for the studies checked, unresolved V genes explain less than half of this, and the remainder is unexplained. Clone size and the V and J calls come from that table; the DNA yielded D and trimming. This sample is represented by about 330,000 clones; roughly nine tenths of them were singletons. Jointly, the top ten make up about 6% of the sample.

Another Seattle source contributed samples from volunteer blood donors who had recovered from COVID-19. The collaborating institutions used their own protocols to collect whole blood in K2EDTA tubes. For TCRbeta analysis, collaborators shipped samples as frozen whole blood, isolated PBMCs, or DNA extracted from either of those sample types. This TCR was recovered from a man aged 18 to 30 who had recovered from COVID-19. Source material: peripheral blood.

The CDR3 amino acid sequence is: CASSDNRGTDEQYF. Read as DNA, the sequence is TGTGCCAGCAGCGATAACAGGGGAACGGACGAGCAGTACTTC. The chain was built from TRBV9 and TRBJ2-7, with 7 middle bases fitting TRBD1. Germline trimming: 3 bases from V, 5 bases from J; junction bases outside gene matches: 8. Reading the germline V gene gives CDR1 SGDLS and CDR2 YYNGEE. Counted from cysteine to phenylalanine, this CDR3 has 14 amino acids. The kept DNA is CDR3 alone, 42 bases in frame from the first base.